These 24 T cell receptor beta chains share one sample of origin, sequenced in a study of regulatory T cells in long-lasting Graves disease (dated by TCRdb to about 2021). Libraries were made using multiplex PCR. TCRdb records Illumina HiSeq 4000 as the sequencer. CDR3 regions were amplified by Arm-PCR with iRepertoire HTBI primers to construct TCR beta libraries. The raw public data were reprocessed by TCRdb itself: fastp quality trimming at Q25, MiXCR clonotype calling, in-frame beta chains only. Rows are unified per CDR3 protein, each entry keeping the most common DNA and genes. This sample comprises 400,000 to 500,000 distinct CDR3 sequences, around 15% of them detected only once. The ten largest clones add up to around 23% of the sample. The time point label here, explained by the study, means: newly diagnosed GD, antithyroid drugs for less than 3 months. For both TCR sequencing and RNA sequencing, RNA was extracted from PBMCs using TRIzol.

The same sample was also used in a study of T cells in Graves' hyperthyroidism and ophthalmopathy.

Sequencing used peripheral blood mononuclear cells (PBMCs), obtained at new diagnosis, from a patient treated with antithyroid drugs. The receptors were gathered from a woman in her late teens or twenties with Graves disease. Donor details come from another sample of the same person, matched by shared clones.

V gene TRBV9 combines with J gene TRBJ2-2, with unresolved D. V lost 3 bases, J lost 5 bases, and 5 bases lay in between. Germline V CDR1 and CDR2: SGDLS, YYNGEE. The CDR3 extends over 12 amino acids. The CDR3 nucleotides are TGTGCCAGCAGCGCTACAACCGGGGAGCTGTTTTTT. Translated: CASSATTGELFF.

A note on this clonotype: This may be a read error, as it is one base from a much larger clone. The genes are TRBV28 and TRBJ1-2, with D perhaps matching TRBD1 (6 bases). Germline-derived CDR1 and CDR2 are MDHEN and SYDVKM. This CDR3 has 13 residues. The germline V and J ends were trimmed by 6 bases and 5 bases, with 13 bases remaining between them. CDR3 bases: TGTGCCAGCAGACTAGGGGGAATTTATGGCTACACCTTC. Amino acids: CASRLGGIYGYTF.

This clonotype was seen many times. The J gene is TRBJ2-3, the V gene TRBV29-1; the D is unclear. The CDR3 runs to 11 residues. Germline V gene data show CDR1 as SQVTM and CDR2 as ANQGSEA. The germline V and J ends were trimmed by 3 bases and 2 bases, with 3 bases remaining between them. CDR3 protein: CSVDFTDTQYF. The CDR3 DNA reads TGCAGCGTTGACTTCACAGATACGCAGTATTTT.

This clonotype was counted between two and nine times. The rearrangement uses TRBV4-3 and TRBJ2-3; 8 bases align to TRBD1. The CDR3 extends over 16 amino acids. Germline CDR1 LGHNA, CDR2 YSLEER. V dropped 0 bases and J dropped 2; count of bases not matched to a gene: 4. As DNA, the CDR3 is TGCGCCAGCAGCCAAGACAGGGGGCAGTTCACAGATACGCAGTATTTT. It is translated as CASSQDRGQFTDTQYF.

This clonotype was seen once. The genes are TRBV6-2 or TRBV6-3 and TRBJ2-2, with TRBD2 identical over 12 bases. This CDR3 contains 16 residues. V lost 5 bases and J lost 3; bases outside the gene matches: 4. Germline CDR1 and CDR2: MNHEY and SVGEGT. CDR3 coding DNA: TGTGCCAGCAGTCAGACTAGCGGGAGTGACACCGGGGAGCTGTTTTTT. This codes for CASSQTSGSDTGELFF.

The chain uses TRBV9 and TRBJ2-5; TRBD2 aligns across 12 bases. The CDR3 runs 17 residues. V lost 4 bases to trimming and J lost 3 bases; unmatched junction nucleotides: 10. CDR1 and CDR2 (germline): SGDLS, YYNGEE. The DNA for the CDR3 is TGTGCCAGCAGCCCACGACTAGCGGGAGAGGGGAAAGAGACCCAGTACTTC. It translates to CASSPRLAGEGKETQYF.

This clonotype showed up many times. The J gene is TRBJ2-2, the V gene TRBV11-2; no clear D gene. Germline loops: CDR1 SGHAT, CDR2 FQNNGV. The CDR3 spans 14 residues. V lost 7 bases, J lost 1 base, and 10 bases lay in between. CDR3 bases: TGTGCCAGCACCCCATCCCTGAACACCGGGGAGCTGTTTTTT. This encodes CASTPSLNTGELFF.

The CDR3 protein is CASSESGGRAYEQYF. The CDR3 coding sequence is TGCGCCAGCAGTGAGTCAGGTGGGAGGGCCTACGAGCAGTACTTC. The V and J genes are TRBV10-1 and TRBJ2-7; 7 nucleotides agree with TRBD2. This CDR3 spans 15 amino acids. V dropped 0 bases and J dropped 2; count of bases not matched to a gene: 4. The germline V gene has CDR1 WNHNN and CDR2 SYGVQD (reference sequence).

This clonotype showed up many times. This sequence joins TRBV5-5 and TRBJ1-2; no firm D call. Germline assignment: CDR1 SGHKS and CDR2 YYEKEE (reference sequence). V was clipped by 0 bases and J by 8 bases, with 11 bases between them. The CDR3 is 13 residues long. The DNA for the CDR3 is TGTGCCAGCAGCTTGGCTCGTTCGGAGGGCTACACCTTC. Translation: CASSLARSEGYTF.

This clonotype was seen repeatedly, ten times or more. Here the CDR3 reads CSASGEQRESNLYNEQFF. As DNA, the CDR3 is TGCAGTGCTAGTGGGGAGCAGCGGGAGAGTAATCTCTACAATGAGCAGTTCTTC. The chain combines TRBV20-1 with TRBJ2-1; 8 bases map to TRBD2. After removal of 3 bases from V and 3 bases from J, the junction contained 16 bases not matched to a gene. This CDR3 contains 18 residues. The germline V gene has CDR1 DFQATT and CDR2 SNEGSKA (reference sequence).

This CDR3 reads CASSPGDLNRLEQYF. Written as DNA, the CDR3 is TGTGCCAGCAGCCCGGGGGACCTCAATCGTCTCGAGCAGTACTTC. The chain joins TRBV5-6 to TRBJ2-7; D might be TRBD2 (6 bases). CDR1 and CDR2 from the germline V gene are SGHDT and YYEEEE. CDR3 length: 15 residues. Trimming shortened V by 4 bases and J by 6 bases, and 20 bases separated the two germline ends.

This clonotype was counted ten times or more. The CDR3 bases are TGTGCCAGCAGCCTGGCCGGACAGGCCGCGGCCGGGGAGCTGTTTTTT. Amino acids: CASSLAGQAAAGELFF. The rearrangement uses TRBV12-3 or TRBV12-4 and TRBJ2-2, with 7 positions matching TRBD1. J gave up 6 bases and V 6 bases, and 13 bases lay outside the gene matches. CDR3 length equals 16 residues.

The chain carries TRBV4-1 and TRBJ1-2; 7 bases line up with TRBD1. This CDR3 has 14 amino acids. The junction had 5 bases not matched to a gene; V was cut back by 4 bases and J by 3 bases. Germline V lookup: CDR1 MGHRA, CDR2 YSYEKL. The CDR3 spells CASSPRDSHYGYTF. The CDR3 DNA is TGCGCCAGCAGCCCACGGGACAGCCACTATGGCTACACCTTC.

This clonotype appeared many times. The chain combines TRBV15 with TRBJ2-1; the D gene is possibly TRBD1 (6 bases). The CDR3 is 16 residues long. V was shortened by 0 bases and J by 7 bases, with 16 bases between the two germline ends. Germline assignment: CDR1 LNHNV and CDR2 YYDKDF (reference sequence). CDR3 loop: CATSRDLGTYDNEQFF. The CDR3 nucleotides are TGTGCCACCAGCAGAGATCTTGGGACATACGATAATGAGCAGTTCTTC.

This clonotype was seen ten or more times. The rearrangement uses TRBV28 and TRBJ2-7; D is unclear. This CDR3 contains 14 residues. Germline-derived CDR1 and CDR2 are MDHEN and SYDVKM. V lost 2 bases and J 6 bases, leaving 14 bases between the germline ends. The CDR3 DNA reads as TGTGCCAGCAGTTTACCCGCCCGGGTAGGCGAGCAGTACTTC. It translates to CASSLPARVGEQYF.

This clonotype was recorded many times. J is TRBJ2-2 and V is TRBV27; 8 bases fit TRBD1. The CDR3 is made up of 14 amino acids. Germline V lookup: CDR1 MNHEY, CDR2 SMNVEV (reference sequence). V lost 7 bases and J lost 5; bases outside the gene matches: 6. In nucleotides, the CDR3 is TGTGCCAGCAAGGACAGGGTTGTAACCGGGGAGCTGTTTTTT. It translates to CASKDRVVTGELFF.

There are many counts of this clonotype. This sequence joins TRBV28 and TRBJ2-6, with D perhaps being TRBD1 or TRBD2 (5 bases each). The CDR3 extends over 16 amino acids. CDR1 MDHEN and CDR2 SYDVKM come from the germline V gene. V gave up 7 bases and J gave up 0 bases, with 13 bases separating them. The CDR3 DNA reads as TGTGCCAGCATGAATCGAGGGGTCTCTGGGGCCAACGTCCTGACTTTC. Residues: CASMNRGVSGANVLTF.

The rearrangement joins TRBV6-2 or TRBV6-3 to TRBJ2-2; D possibly uses TRBD1 or TRBD2 (7 bases each). Trimming removed 7 bases at V and 3 bases at J, with 18 bases between. Per the germline V gene, CDR1 is MNHEY and CDR2 is SVGEGT. The CDR3 is 16 residues long. The CDR3 bases are TGTGCCAGCAATCCCAGGGGGGGGGCAGACACCGGGGAGCTGTTTTTT. Translation gives CASNPRGGADTGELFF.

Ten or more counts support this clonotype. The chain carries TRBV7-8 and TRBJ1-2; D is unclear. Trimming stripped 1 base from V and 5 bases from J, with 8 bases between. The CDR3 is made up of 13 amino acids. Per the germline V gene, CDR1 is SGHVS and CDR2 is FQNEAQ. In DNA form, the CDR3 reads TGTGCCAGCAGCTTAGGGGGTACTTATGGCTACACCTTC. Residues: CASSLGGTYGYTF.

This clonotype was recorded at least ten times. The genes are TRBV15 and TRBJ1-1; no definite D call. The CDR3 sequence is 16 residues long. CDR1 is LNHNV and CDR2 is YYDKDF in the germline V gene (reference sequence). The ends were cut back, 0 bases at V and 1 base at J, with 12 bases in the middle. The CDR3 sequence is CATSRDLGSWNTEAFF. The DNA for the CDR3 is TGTGCCACCAGCAGAGATCTTGGCAGTTGGAACACTGAAGCTTTCTTT.

This clonotype was counted ten times or more. The chain recombines TRBV5-5 with TRBJ2-3, with D perhaps assigned TRBD1 or TRBD2 (5 bases each). Germline CDR1 reads SGHKS; CDR2 reads YYEKEE (reference sequence). CDR3 length: 15 residues. V gave up 3 bases and J gave up 2 bases, with 13 bases separating them. The CDR3: CASSSTGPPTDTQYF. For the CDR3, the DNA is TGTGCCAGCAGCTCCACGGGACCCCCCACAGATACGCAGTATTTT.

The rearrangement joins TRBV12-3 or TRBV12-4 to TRBJ2-3; D gene ambiguous. CDR3 length equals 14 residues. The V end lost 5 bases, the J end lost 3 bases, and 12 bases lay between the germline ends. CDR3 loop: CASSDPPQTDTQYF. CDR3 bases: TGTGCCAGCAGTGACCCCCCCCAGACAGATACGCAGTATTTT.

There are a few counts of this clonotype. The J gene is TRBJ2-3, the V gene TRBV3-1; 8 nucleotides align to TRBD2. V lost 6 bases to trimming and J lost 1 base; unmatched junction nucleotides: 18. Germline CDR1 is LGHDT and CDR2 is YNNKEL (reference sequence). This CDR3 spans 19 amino acids. In DNA, the CDR3 is TGTGCCAGCAGTCAGTCTTATAGCGGGGAGTTTTGGGGCACAGATACGCAGTATTTT. Its protein is CASSQSYSGEFWGTDTQYF.

CDR3 amino acids: CASSFGLDRNQPQHF. In DNA, the CDR3 is TGCGCCAGCAGCTTCGGTTTGGACAGAAATCAGCCCCAGCATTTT. The chain links TRBV5-1 to TRBJ1-5; possibly TRBD1 for D (6 bases). The V end was cut by 2 bases, the J end by 4 bases, with 13 bases between. Germline assignment: CDR1 SGHRS and CDR2 YFSETQ. CDR3 length equals 15 residues.